Following are 8 T cell receptor beta chains from one sample sequenced in a study of T cell repertoires in cytomegalovirus infection. TCRdb re-called the reads with MiXCR, one entry per CDR3 protein. The sample holds about 530,000 distinct CDR3 sequences, 26% seen once. Sequencing input: PBMCs. These receptors all come from a human donor in good health (CMV status not recorded). Some clones in this sample may be carry-over from other donors' samples.

Only a few counts were recorded for this clonotype. V and J are TRBV20-1 and TRBJ1-6; D is possibly TRBD1 (5 bases). This CDR3 is built from 13 residues. Deletions cut 6 bases from V and 12 bases from J, with 18 bases between. Germline V CDR1 and CDR2: DFQATT, SNEGSKA (reference sequence). The CDR3 reads CSAPNDEGRPLHF. DNA for the CDR3: TGCAGTGCCCCCAATGATGAGGGACGACCCCTCCACTTT.

CDR3 DNA: TGTGCCAGCAGTTTACAAAACGGACTACCCTACGAGCAGTACTTC. It is translated as CASSLQNGLPYEQYF. The rearrangement uses TRBV12-3 or TRBV12-4 and TRBJ2-7; TRBD2 might be the D (6 bases). Trimming removed 2 bases at V and 2 bases at J, with 13 bases between. The CDR3 sequence is 15 residues long.

Points on this clonotype: A much larger clone differs from this one at a single base, so this may be a read error. This chain connects TRBV28 to TRBJ2-1, with 7 bases lining up with TRBD2. Germline V lookup: CDR1 MDHEN, CDR2 SYDVKM. After removal of 5 bases from V and 9 bases from J, the junction contained 13 bases not matched to a gene. The CDR3 loop spans 15 amino acids. The CDR3 reads CASSPSTGRLFEQFF. Here the CDR3 DNA reads TGTGCCAGCAGTCCCTCTACCGGGAGGCTGTTTGAGCAGTTCTTC.

DNA for the CDR3: TGCAGTGCTAGAGGGGGGAGACCCTATAATTCACCCCTCCACTTT. Its translation: CSARGGRPYNSPLHF. The chain has TRBV20-1 and TRBJ1-6; D is perhaps TRBD1 (5 bases). Trimming removed 1 base at V and 2 bases at J, with 9 bases between. This CDR3 contains 15 residues. The V gene's germline CDR1 is DFQATT and CDR2 SNEGSKA (reference sequence).

The genes are TRBV28 and TRBJ2-1; the D call may be TRBD1 or TRBD2 (5 bases each). Per germline, CDR1 MDHEN and CDR2 SYDVKM. This CDR3 comprises 11 residues. V was pared by 3 bases and J by 14 bases, with 11 bases between. DNA of the CDR3: TGTGCCAGCAGTTTTAGGGACCACGAGTTCTTC. Its translation is CASSFRDHEFF.

This clonotype has only a few counts. The rearrangement joins TRBV27 to TRBJ1-5, with 8 bases aligning to TRBD1. Germline V lookup: CDR1 MNHEY, CDR2 SMNVEV (reference sequence). The trim removed 3 bases at V and 7 bases at J, leaving 8 bases unmatched. This CDR3 is built from 15 residues. The CDR3 loop reads CASSFLRGRDQPQHF. DNA for the CDR3: TGTGCCAGCAGTTTCCTCAGGGGGCGAGACCAGCCCCAGCATTTT.

This clonotype was seen many times. This rearrangement joins TRBV7-2 to TRBJ2-1; 7 positions match TRBD2. Germline V gene data show CDR1 as SGHTA and CDR2 as FQGNSA. The V segment lost 1 base and the J segment 8 bases; nucleotides outside the gene matches: 5. CDR3 size: 14 residues. The CDR3 sequence: CASSLVGGRDEQFF. The CDR3 nucleotides are TGTGCCAGCAGCTTAGTGGGCGGGAGAGATGAGCAGTTCTTC. The variable domain in full, completed from reference TRBV7-2 and TRBJ2-1, reads GAGVSQSPSNKVTEKGKDVELRCDPISGHTALYWYRQSLGQGLEFLIYFQGNSAPDKSGLPSDRFSAERTGGSVSTLTIQRTQQEDSAVYLCASSLVGGRDEQFFGPGTRLTVL.

The gene calls are TRBV28 and TRBJ2-7; 8 nucleotides align to TRBD2. V gave up 9 bases and J gave up 2 bases; unmatched junction bases: 15. The germline gives CDR1 MDHEN, CDR2 SYDVKM. The CDR3 spans 16 residues. CDR3: CASTKGGLAGTYEQYF. CDR3 DNA: TGTGCCAGTACTAAAGGCGGGCTAGCGGGTACCTACGAGCAGTACTTC.